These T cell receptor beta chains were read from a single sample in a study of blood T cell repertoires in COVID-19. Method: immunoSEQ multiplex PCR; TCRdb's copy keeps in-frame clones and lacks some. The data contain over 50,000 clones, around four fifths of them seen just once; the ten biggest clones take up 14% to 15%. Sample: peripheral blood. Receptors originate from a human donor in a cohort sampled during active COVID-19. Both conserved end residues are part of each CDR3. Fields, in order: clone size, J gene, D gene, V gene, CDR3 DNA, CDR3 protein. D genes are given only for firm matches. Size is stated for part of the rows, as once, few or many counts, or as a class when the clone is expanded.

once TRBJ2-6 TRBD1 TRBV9 TGTGCCAGCAGCGCCGGGACAGGGGCTGGGGCCAACGTCCTGACTTTC CASSAGTGAGANVLTF
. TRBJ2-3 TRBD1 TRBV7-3 TGTGCCAGCAGCAAACAGGGGGGAAACACAGATACGCAGTATTTT CASSKQGGNTDTQYF
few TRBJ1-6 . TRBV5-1 TGCGCCAGCAGCTTGGCCCAGGGACACGATTCACCCCTCCACTTT CASSLAQGHDSPLHF
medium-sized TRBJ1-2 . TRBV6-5 TGTGCCGCGGGAGGGAACTATGGCTACACCTTC CAAGGNYGYTF
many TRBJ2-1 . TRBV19 TGTGCCACTCTGGGGAGTAAGGGTGAGCAGTTCTTC CATLGSKGEQFF
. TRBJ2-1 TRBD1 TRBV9 TGTGCCAGCAGCGCCCGACAGGGAGTAAACTACAATGAGCAGTTCTTC CASSARQGVNYNEQFF
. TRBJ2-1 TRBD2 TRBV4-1 TGCGCCAGCAGCCAAGATAGGCAGTCCGGGACTAGCTTGTCAAATGAGCAGTTCTTC CASSQDRQSGTSLSNEQFF
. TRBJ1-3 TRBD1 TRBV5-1 TGCGCCAGCAGCTGGGACAGCTCTGGAAACACCATATATTTT CASSWDSSGNTIYF
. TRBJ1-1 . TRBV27 TGTGCCAGCAGTTTATTTTCAGGGGCTGAAGCTTTCTTT CASSLFSGAEAFF
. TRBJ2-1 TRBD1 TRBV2 TGTGCCAGCAAGAACCGGGACAGGGCGAACAATGAGCAGTTCTTC CASKNRDRANNEQFF
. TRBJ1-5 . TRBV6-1 TGTGCCAGCAGTGAAATAAGCTTAGGGATCGGGAGTCAGCCCCAGCATTTT CASSEISLGIGSQPQHF
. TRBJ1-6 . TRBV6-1 TGTGCCAGCAGTGAAGCATCAGTATCACCCCTCCACTTT CASSEASVSPLHF
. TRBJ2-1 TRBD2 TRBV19 TGTGCCAGTAGTCCGTGGGGTAGCGGGCAAAACAATGAGCAGTTCTTC CASSPWGSGQNNEQFF
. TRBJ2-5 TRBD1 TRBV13 TGTGCCAGCAACATATTTCAGGGGGCGGAGACCCAGTACTTC CASNIFQGAETQYF
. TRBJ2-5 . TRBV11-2 TGTGCCAGCAGCCAAACAGGGTCGGGGGAGACCCAGTACTTC CASSQTGSGETQYF
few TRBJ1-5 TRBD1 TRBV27 TGTGCCAGCAGAGCGGACAGGCCGAATCAGCCCCAGCATTTT CASRADRPNQPQHF
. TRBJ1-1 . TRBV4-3 TGCGCCAGCAGCCAAGGGACGTATGGGGGGTACACTGAAGCTTTCTTT CASSQGTYGGYTEAFF
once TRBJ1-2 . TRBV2 TGTGCCAGCAAAGCTGGGGGGGCAATCTATGGCTACACCTTC CASKAGGAIYGYTF
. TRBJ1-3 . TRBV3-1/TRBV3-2 TGTGCCAGCAGCCAGAGGAGGGGCACCATATATTTT CASSQRRGTIYF
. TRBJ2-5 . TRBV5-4 TGTGCCAGCAGCCCAGGTGGAGGGAACAATTTGAAAAAGACCCAGTACTTC CASSPGGGNNLKKTQYF
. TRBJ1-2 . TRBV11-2 TGTGCCAGCAGCTTAGATCGTGAGACAGGAGCCAATGGCTACACCTTC CASSLDRETGANGYTF
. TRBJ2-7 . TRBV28 TGTGCCAGCAGTTTTCTACCCTACGAGCAGTACTTC CASSFLPYEQYF
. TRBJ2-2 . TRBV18 TGTGCCAGCTCACCACCCGGGTGGAGGGAAGACACCGGGGAGCTGTTTTTT CASSPPGWREDTGELFF
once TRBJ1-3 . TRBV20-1 TGCAGTGCTAGTAGGCCCGAGGGCGCTGGAAACACCATATATTTT CSASRPEGAGNTIYF
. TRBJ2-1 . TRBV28 TGTGCCAGCAGTTCCCCCCTAGCGAGTTCCTACAATGAGCAGTTCTTC CASSSPLASSYNEQFF
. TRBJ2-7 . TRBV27 TGTGCCAGCCTGAAGGCGGGAACCTACGAGCAGTACTTC CASLKAGTYEQYF
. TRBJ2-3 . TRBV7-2 TGTGCCAGCAGCTTAGCTGCCAGGGGCGGAGATACGCAGTATTTT CASSLAARGGDTQYF
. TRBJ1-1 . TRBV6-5 TGTGCCAGCAGATCTACAGGCGTAGCAAACACTGAAGCTTTCTTT CASRSTGVANTEAFF
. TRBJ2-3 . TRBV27 TGTGCCAGCAGACCCCGTAGTTTCCCTCCAGATACGCAGTATTTT CASRPRSFPPDTQYF
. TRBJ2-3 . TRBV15 TGTGCCACCAGCACAGGGTTTCCAGATACGCAGTATTTT CATSTGFPDTQYF
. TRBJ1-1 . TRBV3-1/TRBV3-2 TGTGCCAGCAGCCGTCAGGGGACGACTGAAGCTTTCTTT CASSRQGTTEAFF